Sequencing of this TCR beta chain was carried out in a study of blood T cell repertoires in COVID-19. Study details: Specimens from acute and convalescent COVID-19 originated in the United States, Italy and Spain. From T cells, B-cell-depleted T cells, or PBMCs came the material, which was cDNA or gDNA.

The germline V gene encodes CDR1 SGHTA and CDR2 FQGNSA. V lost 2 bases to trimming and J lost 2 bases, with 12 bases between them. The CDR3 extends over 16 amino acids. Source study methods: Amplification of reference gene primers provided the estimated nucleated cell counts. Sequenced by immunoSEQ multiplex PCR; TCRdb stores in-frame clones only, minus some. The DNA gave D and trimming, while V, J and clone size come from that table. The repertoire holds roughly 100,000 clones, with 65% to 90% as singletons. The sequencing input was peripheral blood. This TCR was sampled from a man between 45 and 60 years old with acute or convalescent COVID-19. The chain couples TRBV7-2 to TRBJ2-2; D remains ambiguous. The CDR3 is CASSLMAATNTGELFF. The CDR3 coding sequence is TGTGCCAGCAGCTTAATGGCGGCAACAAACACCGGGGAGCTGTTTTTT.